The clone carrying this T cell receptor (beta chain) was picked up one time. This sample is part of a study of shared clonotypes between healthy human individuals. Germline V CDR1 and CDR2: SGHDT, YYEEEE. V lost 4 bases and J 5 bases, leaving 22 bases between the germline ends. CDR3 length equals 16 residues. Assay used: immunoSEQ multiplex PCR; TCRdb lists only in-frame clones, some missing. The sample yields approximately 2.3 million clones, approximately 93% seen once. This receptor was taken from a man younger than 30 in good health. Some clones in this sample may be carry-over from other donors' samples. Sequencing input: naive CD4+ T cells from PBMCs. Subset of the sample: CD45RA+ positively selected. This chain uses TRBV5-6 with TRBJ2-7, with D maybe TRBD2 (6 bases). In DNA form, the CDR3 reads TGTGCCAGCAGCCGATCCCGGGAGCACCGCGCCCACGAGCAGTACTTC. Translation: CASSRSREHRAHEQYF.